This T cell receptor beta chain came from a study of glioma-infiltrating T cells. General study points: Tissue-blood divergence was below expectation in non-neoplastic patients, above in gliomas.

From germline, CDR1 is DFQATT and CDR2 SNEGSKA (reference sequence). The CDR3 extends over 14 amino acids. Trimming took 1 base from V and 5 from J; bases not matched to a gene: 4. TCR alpha and beta CDR3 regions were amplified from RNA using iRepertoire nested multiplex PCR. TCRdb fed the multiplex PCR reads into MiXCR, producing one record per CDR3 protein. Found here are tens of thousands of distinct CDR3 sequences, approximately 42% of them singletons; the top ten hold roughly two fifths. This clonotype was detected ten times or more. The antigen is undetermined. This chain joins TRBV20-1 and TRBJ1-4; 7 bases map to TRBD1. Sequenced input: glioma tissue, nonneoplastic brain tissue, or PBMCs (not recorded which). The TCR comes from a human donor with low-grade glioma or glioblastoma, undergoing nonglioma brain surgery, or in good health (not recorded which). The CDR3 sequence: CSARAPQGNEKLFF. As DNA, the CDR3 is TGCAGTGCTAGAGCACCACAGGGGAATGAAAAACTGTTTTTT.